Many counts were recorded for the clone carrying this T cell receptor beta chain. Its cognate antigen is unknown. The sample originates from a study of Graves' ophthalmopathy and Graves' hyperthyroidism. Findings of the study overall: In separating ophthalmopathy from stable hyperthyroidism, a 13-signature model achieved 87.88% sensitivity and 81.08% specificity.

Researchers took RNA transcripts and amplified TCR beta CDR3 regions from them. An initial RT-PCR round employing HTBI primers preceded a second-round multiplex PCR. TCRdb re-derived calls from the multiplex PCR reads in MiXCR, one entry per CDR3 protein. The data contain hundreds of thousands of distinct CDR3 sequences, roughly 20% of them singletons. Sample: peripheral blood. This receptor was taken from a woman aged 18-29 years with stable Graves' hyperthyroidism.

CDR3 sequence reads: CASSENSGTAAYEQYF. The CDR3 DNA reads as TGTGCCAGCTCAGAAAACTCCGGGACGGCAGCCTACGAGCAGTACTTC. The chain combines TRBV18 with TRBJ2-7; D tentatively reads TRBD1 or TRBD2 (5 bases each). The CDR3 length is 16 residues. V was trimmed by 5 bases and J by 2 bases, leaving 19 bases between them. CDR1 is KGHSH, CDR2 LQKENI, per germline.